Listed below are T cell receptor beta chains from one sample, sequenced in a study of T-cell memory formation after mild COVID-19. Each CDR3 protein is one row after TCRdb ran MiXCR on the 5' RACE reads. Of roughly 600,000 distinct CDR3 sequences in the sample, more than 15% were seen once. Sequencing was carried out using PBMCs or a T cell subset sorted from them (not recorded which). Source of these receptors: an adult woman who had mild COVID-19 (a few samples of this study predate the infection). Cell type and time point are not known. Both conserved end residues are part of each CDR3. The D gene is left open where the match is weak. Only part of the rows carry a size: once, few, many, or a class if the clone is expanded.

>-|TRBJ1-3|few|TRBV29-1
TGCAGCGTTGGGGGGGACACCATATATTTT
CSVGGDTIYF
>-|TRBJ1-2|-|TRBV24-1
TGTGCCACCAGTGTCGACGGTCCGACGGGCTACACCTTC
CATSVDGPTGYTF
>-|TRBJ1-3|-|TRBV15
TGTGCCACCAGCAGAGATTTTAACCTTCCTGGAAACACCATATATTTT
CATSRDFNLPGNTIYF
>-|TRBJ2-1|few|TRBV5-1
TGCGCCAGCAGCTTCGGGGGTCAGGAGAGTGAGCAGTTCTTC
CASSFGGQESEQFF
>-|TRBJ1-6|-|TRBV19
TGTGCCAGTAGTATAGCCGGGATCGGTAATTCACCCCTCCACTTT
CASSIAGIGNSPLHF
>TRBD1|TRBJ2-7|few|TRBV9
TGTGCCAGCAGCGTAGGGACAGGGGGCCAGAGCTCCTACGAGCAGTACTTC
CASSVGTGGQSSYEQYF
>TRBD1|TRBJ2-1|-|TRBV20-1
TGCAGTGCTAGACGCAGGGGGAACAATGAGCAGTTCTTC
CSARRRGNNEQFF
>-|TRBJ2-2|-|TRBV12-3/TRBV12-4
TGTGCCAGCAGTCCCAGATTCGATGTCACCGGGGAGCTGTTTTTT
CASSPRFDVTGELFF
>TRBD1|TRBJ1-6|-|TRBV4-3
TGCGCCAGCAGCCAAGGAGACAGGGAGTATTCACCCCTCCACTTT
CASSQGDREYSPLHF
>-|TRBJ1-1|few|TRBV6-2/TRBV6-3
TGTGCCAGCAGCGTTCAGGGTTGGACTGAAGCTTTCTTT
CASSVQGWTEAFF
>-|TRBJ1-4|-|TRBV3-1
TGTGCCAGCAGCCAAGCCGGAAGCGAAAAACTGTTTTTT
CASSQAGSEKLFF
>-|TRBJ2-7|few|TRBV29-1
TGCAGCGTTGAAGGCTATGGGGGGCAGCAGTACTTC
CSVEGYGGQQYF
>-|TRBJ2-1|many|TRBV7-2
TGTGCCAGCAGCTTACAAGTTTACAATGAGCAGTTCTTC
CASSLQVYNEQFF
>-|TRBJ2-2|-|TRBV18
TGTGCCAGCTCATCCGATGGCGGGGAGCTGTTTTTT
CASSSDGGELFF
>TRBD1|TRBJ1-6|-|TRBV5-6
TGTGCCAGCAGCGGATCTACCGGGACAGGGGGCGCAGGGGGTGGTTCACCCCTCCACTTT
CASSGSTGTGGAGGGSPLHF
>-|TRBJ2-1|-|TRBV7-2
TGTGCCAGCAGCGTCGACAGGAGCTCCTACAATGAGCAGTTCTTC
CASSVDRSSYNEQFF
>-|TRBJ2-1|-|TRBV19
TGTGCCAGTAGTATGGGGTCGGGGACGCTCTCCTACAATGAGCAGTTCTTC
CASSMGSGTLSYNEQFF
>-|TRBJ2-7|-|TRBV4-3
TGCGCCAGCAGCCCAGGTGGGGGCAGGGTGTACGAGCAGTACTTC
CASSPGGGRVYEQYF
>-|TRBJ1-2|few|TRBV7-9
TGTGCCAGCAGCTACCCCGTGGAGATGGAGGATGGCTACACCTTC
CASSYPVEMEDGYTF
>TRBD2|TRBJ2-7|-|TRBV12-3/TRBV12-4
TGTGCCAGCAGTTCGCCCCCTAGCGGTGGGTCCTACGAGCAGTACTTC
CASSSPPSGGSYEQYF
>-|TRBJ2-1|few|TRBV9
TGTGCCAGCAGCGTAGTAGGCGATTACTCCTACAATGAGCAGTTCTTC
CASSVVGDYSYNEQFF
>-|TRBJ1-4|-|TRBV10-3
TGTGCCATCAGTGGGGAACAGGGCCGGAATGAAAAACTGTTTTTT
CAISGEQGRNEKLFF
>TRBD2|TRBJ2-1|few|TRBV4-1
TGCGCCAGCGGACGACTAAGCGGGGGGGAAAGCTCCTACAATGAGCAGTTCTTC
CASGRLSGGESSYNEQFF
>-|TRBJ2-7|-|TRBV6-6
TGTGCCAGCAGTTACTCGCGGGGAAACTACGAGCAGTACTTC
CASSYSRGNYEQYF
>-|TRBJ2-3|-|TRBV29-1
TGCAGCGTCGGACGGGCCGTCGGGGAGGATACGCAGTATTTT
CSVGRAVGEDTQYF
>TRBD2|TRBJ2-7|few|TRBV7-2
TGTGCCAGCAGCTCCCTGTGGTCTAGCGGGGACTACGAGCAGTACTTC
CASSSLWSSGDYEQYF
>-|TRBJ2-3|-|TRBV13
TGTGCCAGCACAGGGAGCGAGCGTGCAGATACGCAGTATTTT
CASTGSERADTQYF
>TRBD2|TRBJ2-1|few|TRBV11-2
TGTGCCAGCAGCTTACTAGCGGGGACCCCCAATGAGCAGTTCTTC
CASSLLAGTPNEQFF
>-|TRBJ2-1|few|TRBV3-1
TGTGCCAGCAGCCAAACCGGATGGCATGAGCAGTTCTTC
CASSQTGWHEQFF
>-|TRBJ2-5|few|TRBV5-1
TGCGCCAGCAGCTCGGGGGGCTTGACTCAAGAGACCCAGTACTTC
CASSSGGLTQETQYF
>TRBD1|TRBJ2-3|many|TRBV5-1
TGCGCCAGCAGCCCCGGGACAGGAGCGGATACGCAGTATTTT
CASSPGTGADTQYF
>-|TRBJ2-2|few|TRBV5-1
TGCGCCAGCAGCTTGACTGCTCGCACCGGGGAGCTGTTTTTT
CASSLTARTGELFF
>TRBD1|TRBJ1-1|few|TRBV24-1
TGTGCCACCAGCTCAACTTCAGGGGGCAAGGAAGCTTTCTTT
CATSSTSGGKEAFF
>TRBD2|TRBJ2-1|few|TRBV6-5
TGTGCCAGCAAGTCTAGCGGGAGCTGGAATGAGCAGTTCTTC
CASKSSGSWNEQFF
>TRBD1|TRBJ2-4|-|TRBV7-9
TGTGCCAGCAGCTTAGTCCCGGGACAGGTTTCCAAAAACATTCAGTACTTC
CASSLVPGQVSKNIQYF
>-|TRBJ2-1|-|TRBV24-1
TGTGCCACCAGTGGGTGGAGGGCCAATGAGCAGTTCTTC
CATSGWRANEQFF
>TRBD2|TRBJ2-3|-|TRBV4-3
TGCGCCAGCAGCCAACCGGGACTAGAGGCTGATACGCAGTATTTT
CASSQPGLEADTQYF